The present T cell receptor beta chain was sequenced within a study of cytomegalovirus exposure and HLA in healthy donors. Whole-study results and caveats: Cytomegalovirus-associated status was assigned to some 160 TCR beta chains.

Sequencing was performed with immunoSEQ multiplex PCR; in TCRdb, only in-frame clones are kept and a portion is missing. The sample contains 150,000 to 200,000 clones, about nine tenths of which appear only once. With regard to this clone: The antigen remains unidentified.

Germline-derived CDR1 and CDR2 are SGDLS and YYNGEE. V was cut by 3 bases and J by 7 bases, with 18 bases left in between. The CDR3 has 15 residues. Sequenced material: PBMCs. This sequence originates from a man between 18 and 35 years old in good health and CMV-seropositive. The chain has TRBV9 and TRBJ2-3; possibly TRBD2 for D (6 bases). CDR3 sequence reads: CASSAGDSLAYTQYF. CDR3 bases: TGTGCCAGCAGCGCGGGGGACTCACTTGCCTATACGCAGTATTTT.